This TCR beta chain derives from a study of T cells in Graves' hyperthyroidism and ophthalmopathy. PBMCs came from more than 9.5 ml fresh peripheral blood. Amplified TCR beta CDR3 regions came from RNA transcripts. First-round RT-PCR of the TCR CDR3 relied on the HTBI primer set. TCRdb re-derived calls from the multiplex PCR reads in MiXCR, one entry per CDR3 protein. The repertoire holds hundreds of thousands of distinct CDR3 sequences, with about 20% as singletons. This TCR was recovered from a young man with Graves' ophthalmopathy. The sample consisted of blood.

The CDR3 DNA sequence: TGTGCCAGCAGCCCCCTGGGGTCTGGGGCCAACGTCCTGACTTTC. Translating it yields CASSPLGSGANVLTF. The chain is built from TRBV9 and TRBJ2-6; D not resolved. Trimming stripped 4 bases from V and 1 base from J, with 9 bases between. The CDR3 consists of 15 residues. Germline assignment: CDR1 SGDLS and CDR2 YYNGEE.